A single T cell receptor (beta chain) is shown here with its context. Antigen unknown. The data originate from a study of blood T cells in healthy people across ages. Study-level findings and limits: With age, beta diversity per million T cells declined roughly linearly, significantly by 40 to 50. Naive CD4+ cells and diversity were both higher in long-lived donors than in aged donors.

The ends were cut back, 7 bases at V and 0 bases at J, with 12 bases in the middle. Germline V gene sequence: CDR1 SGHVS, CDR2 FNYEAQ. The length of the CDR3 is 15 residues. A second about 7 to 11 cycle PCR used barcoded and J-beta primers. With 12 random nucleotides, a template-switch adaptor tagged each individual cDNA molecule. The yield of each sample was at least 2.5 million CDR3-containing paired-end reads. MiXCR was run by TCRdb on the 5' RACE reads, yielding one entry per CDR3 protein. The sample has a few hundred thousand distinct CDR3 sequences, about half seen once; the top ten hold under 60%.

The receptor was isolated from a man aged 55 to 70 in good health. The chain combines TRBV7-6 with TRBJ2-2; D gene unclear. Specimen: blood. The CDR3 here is CASTPRAANTGELFF. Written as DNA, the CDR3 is TGTGCCAGCACCCCAAGGGCGGCGAACACCGGGGAGCTGTTTTTT.